The T cell receptor beta chain described here comes from a study of T cell repertoires in cytomegalovirus infection. Turning to the study itself: Epitope selection comprised recently identified HLA-C-restricted CMV epitopes and well-studied HLA-B-restricted CMV epitopes. The public TCR beta signatures pointed to both CMV infection and matching HLA type. Study observations and caveats: The cumulative frequency of public TCR beta families distinguished individuals who carried CMV together with the relevant HLA. HLA-C-restricted CMV clonotypes gave the most frequent clonotype in two of eight donors.

TCRdb redid the calling of the reads with MiXCR, one entry per CDR3 protein. The sample holds about half a million distinct CDR3 sequences; 30% to 35% are singletons and the top ten take around a sixth. Concerning this clonotype: Its cognate antigen is unknown.

Material: cultured PBMCs, obtained from culture after CMV antigen stimulation. The source of this sequence is a human donor in good health (CMV status not recorded). Some clones in this sample may be carry-over from other donors' samples.

The CDR3 reads CASTPTGTHSFTYNEQFF. The DNA of the CDR3 is TGTGCCAGCACCCCAACCGGGACACATTCTTTTACCTACAATGAGCAGTTCTTC. V usage is TRBV6-5 and J usage is TRBJ2-1, with a possible D match to TRBD1 (6 bases). V lost 7 bases and J 2 bases, leaving 24 bases between the germline ends. The CDR3 spans 18 residues. Germline CDR1 MNHEY, CDR2 SVGAGI.